This T cell receptor beta chain emerged from a study of control samples from healthy donors and cancer patients. This clone was found once. V was clipped by 5 bases and J by 4 bases, with 14 bases between them. The CDR3 runs to 15 residues. Germline CDR1 is SGHVS and CDR2 is FNYEAQ. Measured with immunoSEQ multiplex PCR; TCRdb has only the in-frame clones, and not every one. The sample consists of 150,000 to 200,000 clones, approximately 94% of them appearing once. The clonotype originates from a woman younger than 30 in good health. The sequenced material came from blood. This chain joins TRBV7-6 and TRBJ2-2; D is tentatively TRBD1 or TRBD2 (5 bases each). The CDR3 region has the DNA TGTGCCAGCAGCAAGGGACGGGCGAGCACCGGGGAGCTGTTTTTT. This translates into CASSKGRASTGELFF.